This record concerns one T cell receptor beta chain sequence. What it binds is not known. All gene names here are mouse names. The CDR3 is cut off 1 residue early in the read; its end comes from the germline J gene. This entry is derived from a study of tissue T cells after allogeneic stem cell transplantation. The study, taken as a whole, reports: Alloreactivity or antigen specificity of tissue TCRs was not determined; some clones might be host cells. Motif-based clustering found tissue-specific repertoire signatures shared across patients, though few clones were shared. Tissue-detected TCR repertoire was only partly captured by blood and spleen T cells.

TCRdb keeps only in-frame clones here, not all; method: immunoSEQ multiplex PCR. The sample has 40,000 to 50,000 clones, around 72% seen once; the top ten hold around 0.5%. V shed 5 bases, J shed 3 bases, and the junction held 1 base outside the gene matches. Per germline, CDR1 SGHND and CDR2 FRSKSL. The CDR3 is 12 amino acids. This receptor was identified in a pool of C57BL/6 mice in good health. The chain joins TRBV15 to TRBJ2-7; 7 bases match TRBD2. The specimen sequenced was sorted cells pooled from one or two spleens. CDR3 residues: CASSRLGYEQYF. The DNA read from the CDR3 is TGTGCCAGCAGTCGACTGGGCTATGAACAGTAC.